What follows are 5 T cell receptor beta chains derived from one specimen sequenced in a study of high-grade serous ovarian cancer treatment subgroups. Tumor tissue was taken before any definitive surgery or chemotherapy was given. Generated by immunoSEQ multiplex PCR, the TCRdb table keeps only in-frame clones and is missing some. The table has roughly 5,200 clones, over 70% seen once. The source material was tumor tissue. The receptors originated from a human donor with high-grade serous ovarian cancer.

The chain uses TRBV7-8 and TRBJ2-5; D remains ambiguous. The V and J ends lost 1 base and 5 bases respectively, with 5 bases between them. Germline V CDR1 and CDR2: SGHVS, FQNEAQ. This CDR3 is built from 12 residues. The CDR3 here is CASSLGAETQYF. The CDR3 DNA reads TGTGCCAGCAGCTTAGGAGCGGAGACCCAGTACTTC.

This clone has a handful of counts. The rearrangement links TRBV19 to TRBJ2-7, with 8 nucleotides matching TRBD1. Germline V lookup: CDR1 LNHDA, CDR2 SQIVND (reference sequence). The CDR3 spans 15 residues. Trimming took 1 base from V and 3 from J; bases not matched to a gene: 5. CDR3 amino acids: CASSIARGLFYEQYF. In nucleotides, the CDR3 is TGTGCCAGTAGTATAGCCAGGGGGCTATTCTACGAGCAGTACTTC.

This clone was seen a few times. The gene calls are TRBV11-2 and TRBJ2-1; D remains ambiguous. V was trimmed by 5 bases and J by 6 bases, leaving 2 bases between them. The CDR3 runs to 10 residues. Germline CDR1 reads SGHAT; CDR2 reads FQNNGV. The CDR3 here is CASSRNEQFF. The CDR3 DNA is TGTGCCAGCAGCCGCAATGAGCAGTTCTTC.

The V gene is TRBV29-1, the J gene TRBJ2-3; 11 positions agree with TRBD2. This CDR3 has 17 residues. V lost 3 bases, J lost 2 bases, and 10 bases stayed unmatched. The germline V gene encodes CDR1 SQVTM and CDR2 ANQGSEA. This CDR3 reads CSVDSLLAGDVTDTQYF. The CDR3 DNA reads TGCAGCGTTGATTCTTTACTAGCGGGGGATGTCACAGATACGCAGTATTTT.

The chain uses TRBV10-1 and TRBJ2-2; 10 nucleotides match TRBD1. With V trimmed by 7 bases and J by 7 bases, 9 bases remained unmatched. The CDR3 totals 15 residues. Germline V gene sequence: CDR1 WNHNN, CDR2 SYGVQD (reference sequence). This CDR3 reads CASTLSGTGDGELFF. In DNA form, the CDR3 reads TGCGCCAGCACCCTATCCGGGACAGGGGACGGGGAGCTGTTTTTT.